This TCR beta chain was found in a study of cytomegalovirus exposure and HLA in healthy donors. Study conclusions and caveats: There were some public TCRs occurring in many donors, but most TCR sequences were rare.

As regards this clone: Its antigen is not identified.

Nominally healthy donors were sampled, though unrecorded immune exposures were likely. Primers included in the PCR were 60 Vbeta and 13 Jbeta primers. Sequenced by immunoSEQ multiplex PCR; TCRdb stores in-frame clones only, minus some. The sample records 250,000 or so clones, under 90% being singletons. This TCR was sampled from a human donor in good health. Material for sequencing was PBMCs.

CDR3 protein: CATKPERGQETQYF. CDR3 DNA sequence: TGTGCCACGAAACCCGAGCGGGGACAAGAGACCCAGTACTTC. The J gene is TRBJ2-5, the V gene TRBV7-8; the match to TRBD2 covers 7 bases. The germline V gene has CDR1 SGHVS and CDR2 FQNEAQ. V was pared by 10 bases and J by 2 bases, with 10 bases of the junction left unmatched. The CDR3 has 14 amino acids.